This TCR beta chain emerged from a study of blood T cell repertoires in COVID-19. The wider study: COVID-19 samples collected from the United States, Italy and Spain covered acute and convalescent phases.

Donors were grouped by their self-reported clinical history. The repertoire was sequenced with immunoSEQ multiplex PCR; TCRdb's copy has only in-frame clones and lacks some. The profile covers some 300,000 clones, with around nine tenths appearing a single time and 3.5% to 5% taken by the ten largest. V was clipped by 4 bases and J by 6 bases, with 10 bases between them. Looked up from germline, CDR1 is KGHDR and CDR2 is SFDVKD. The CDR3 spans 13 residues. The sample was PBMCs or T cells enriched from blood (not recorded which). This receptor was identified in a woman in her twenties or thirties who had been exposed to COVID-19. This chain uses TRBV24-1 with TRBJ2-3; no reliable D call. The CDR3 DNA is TGTGCCACCAGTGAGGCTCTGCGGGATACGCAGTATTTT. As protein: CATSEALRDTQYF.